This entry features one TCR beta chain sequence. Its matching antigen is unknown. Patients counted as stable if ophthalmopathy did not develop within 18 months. Extraction of PBMCs used 10 ml of fresh peripheral blood. There were TCR beta CDR3 regions amplified from RNA transcripts. HTBI primers drove first-round RT-PCR of the TCR CDR3. TCRdb reprocessed the multiplex PCR reads with MiXCR, giving one entry per CDR3 protein. This table holds some 560,000 distinct CDR3 sequences, more than 15% found once. The source of the sample is a study of T cells in Graves' hyperthyroidism and ophthalmopathy. Study findings and constraints: Blood also carried most thyroid clonotypes expanded above 0.001. The model made its ophthalmopathy prediction, and onset followed a median roughly six months later.

The specimen was blood. This TCR was recovered from a woman between 25 and 40 years old with Graves' hyperthyroidism.

Written as DNA, the CDR3 is TGTGCCAGCAGGCCACTAGCGGAACCCTACAATGAGCAGTTCTTC. Protein: CASRPLAEPYNEQFF. V usage is TRBV12-3 or TRBV12-4 and J usage is TRBJ2-1, with 8 bases matching TRBD2. This CDR3 contains 15 residues. V lost 6 bases to trimming and J lost 2 bases; unmatched junction nucleotides: 6.